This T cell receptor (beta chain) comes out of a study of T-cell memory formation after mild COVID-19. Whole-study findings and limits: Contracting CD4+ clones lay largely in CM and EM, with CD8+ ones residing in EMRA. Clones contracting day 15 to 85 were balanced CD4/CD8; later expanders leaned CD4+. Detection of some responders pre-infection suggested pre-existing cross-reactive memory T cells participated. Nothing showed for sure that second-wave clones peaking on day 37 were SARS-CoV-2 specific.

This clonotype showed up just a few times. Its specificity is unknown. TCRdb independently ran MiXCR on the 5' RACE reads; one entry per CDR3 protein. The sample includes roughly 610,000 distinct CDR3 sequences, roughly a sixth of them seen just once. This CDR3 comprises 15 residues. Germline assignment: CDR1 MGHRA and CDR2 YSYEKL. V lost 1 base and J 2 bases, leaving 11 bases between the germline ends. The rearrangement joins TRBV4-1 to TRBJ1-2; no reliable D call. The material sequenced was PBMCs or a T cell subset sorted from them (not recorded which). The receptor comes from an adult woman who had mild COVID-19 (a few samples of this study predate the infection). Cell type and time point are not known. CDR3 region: CASSQGPTVNYGYTF. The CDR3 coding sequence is TGCGCCAGCAGCCAAGGCCCGACGGTGAACTATGGCTACACCTTC.